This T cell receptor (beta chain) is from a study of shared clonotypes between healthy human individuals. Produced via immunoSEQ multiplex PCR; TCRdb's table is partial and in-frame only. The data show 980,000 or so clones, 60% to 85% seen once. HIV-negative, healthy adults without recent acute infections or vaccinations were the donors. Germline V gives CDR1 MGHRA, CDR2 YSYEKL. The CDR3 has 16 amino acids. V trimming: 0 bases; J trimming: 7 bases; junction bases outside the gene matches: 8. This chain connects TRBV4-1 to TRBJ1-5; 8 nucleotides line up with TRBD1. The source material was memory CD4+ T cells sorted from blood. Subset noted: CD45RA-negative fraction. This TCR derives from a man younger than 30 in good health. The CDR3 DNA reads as TGCGCCAGCAGCCAAGATCGGGTACAGGGGGGACAGCCCCAGCATTTT. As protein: CASSQDRVQGGQPQHF.